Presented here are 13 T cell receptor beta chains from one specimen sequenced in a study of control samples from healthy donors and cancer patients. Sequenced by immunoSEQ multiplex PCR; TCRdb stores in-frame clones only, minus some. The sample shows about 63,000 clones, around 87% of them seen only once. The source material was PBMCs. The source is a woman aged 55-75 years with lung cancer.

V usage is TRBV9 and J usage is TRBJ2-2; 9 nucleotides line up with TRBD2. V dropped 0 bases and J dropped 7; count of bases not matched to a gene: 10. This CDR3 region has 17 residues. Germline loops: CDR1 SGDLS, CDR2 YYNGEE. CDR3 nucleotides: TGTGCCAGCAGCGTAGGTACGGCGGGAGGGCCTGGCGGGGAGCTGTTTTTT. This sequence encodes CASSVGTAGGPGGELFF.

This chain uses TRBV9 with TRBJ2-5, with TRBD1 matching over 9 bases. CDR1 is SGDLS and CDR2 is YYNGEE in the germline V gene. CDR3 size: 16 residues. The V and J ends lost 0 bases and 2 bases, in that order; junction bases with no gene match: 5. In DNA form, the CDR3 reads TGTGCCAGCAGCGTAGATAGGGGACAGGGTCAAGAGACCCAGTACTTC. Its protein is CASSVDRGQGQETQYF. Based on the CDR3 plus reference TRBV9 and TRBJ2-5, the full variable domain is DSGVTQTPKHLITATGQRVTLRCSPRSGDLSVYWYQQSLDQGLQFLIQYYNGEERAKGNILERFSAQQFPDLHSELNLSSLELGDSALYFCASSVDRGQGQETQYFGPGTRLLVL.

The CDR3 reads CASSLAQAGELFF. The CDR3 DNA sequence: TGCGCCAGCAGCTTGGCCCAAGCCGGGGAGCTGTTTTTT. The chain combines TRBV5-1 with TRBJ2-2; no definite D call. The germline V gene encodes CDR1 SGHRS and CDR2 YFSETQ. V dropped 0 bases and J dropped 6 bases, with 6 bases sitting between them. The CDR3 has 13 amino acids.

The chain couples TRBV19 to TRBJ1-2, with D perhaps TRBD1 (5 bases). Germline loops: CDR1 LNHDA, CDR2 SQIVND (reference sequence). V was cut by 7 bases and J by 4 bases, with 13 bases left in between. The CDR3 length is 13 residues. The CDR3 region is CASTLGRGYGYTF. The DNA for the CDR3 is TGTGCCAGTACTCTGGGAAGGGGCTATGGCTACACCTTC.

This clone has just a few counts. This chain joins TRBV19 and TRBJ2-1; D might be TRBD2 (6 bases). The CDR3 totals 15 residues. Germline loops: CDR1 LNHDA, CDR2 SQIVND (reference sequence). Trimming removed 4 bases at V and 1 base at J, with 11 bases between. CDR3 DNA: TGTGCCAGTAGTAACCTAGCGTTATCCTACAATGAGCAGTTCTTC. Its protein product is CASSNLALSYNEQFF.

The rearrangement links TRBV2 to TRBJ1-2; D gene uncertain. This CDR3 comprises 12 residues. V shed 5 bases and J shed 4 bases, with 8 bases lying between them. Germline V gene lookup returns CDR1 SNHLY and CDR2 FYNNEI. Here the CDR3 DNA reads TGTGCCAGCAGTAGTCAGAGCTATGGCTACACCTTC. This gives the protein CASSSQSYGYTF.

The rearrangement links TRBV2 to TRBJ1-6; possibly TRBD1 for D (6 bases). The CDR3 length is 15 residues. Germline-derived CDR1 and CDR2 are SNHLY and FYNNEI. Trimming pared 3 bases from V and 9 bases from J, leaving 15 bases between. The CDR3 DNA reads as TGTGCCAGCAGTGACTCGGGGGGCGACAGTTCACCCCTCCACTTT. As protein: CASSDSGGDSSPLHF.

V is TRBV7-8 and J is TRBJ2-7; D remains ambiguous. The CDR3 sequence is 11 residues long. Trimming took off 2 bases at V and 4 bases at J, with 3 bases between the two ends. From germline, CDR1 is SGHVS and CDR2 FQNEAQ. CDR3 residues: CASSLQYEQYF. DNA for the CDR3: TGTGCCAGCAGCTTACAGTACGAGCAGTACTTC.

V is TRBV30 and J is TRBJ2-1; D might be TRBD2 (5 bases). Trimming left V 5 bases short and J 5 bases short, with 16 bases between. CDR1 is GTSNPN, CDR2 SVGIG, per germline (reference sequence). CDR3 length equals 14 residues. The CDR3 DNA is TGTGCCTGGGTTCGGGGAGATTGGGACAATGAGCAGTTCTTC. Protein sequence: CAWVRGDWDNEQFF.

The CDR3 loop reads CASSHSGGRETQYF. CDR3 in DNA: TGCGCCAGCAGCCATAGCGGGGGTCGAGAGACCCAGTACTTC. The chain combines TRBV4-1 with TRBJ2-5, with TRBD2 matching 9 bases. Trimming at V came to 3 bases and at J to 4 bases, leaving 3 bases not matched to a gene. This CDR3 has 14 residues. The germline gives CDR1 MGHRA, CDR2 YSYEKL.

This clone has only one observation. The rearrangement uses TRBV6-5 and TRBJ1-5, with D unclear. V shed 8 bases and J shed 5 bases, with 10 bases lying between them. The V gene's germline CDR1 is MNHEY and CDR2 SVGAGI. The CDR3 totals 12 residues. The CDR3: CASGPGDQPQHF. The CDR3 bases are TGTGCCAGCGGCCCCGGGGATCAGCCCCAGCATTTT.

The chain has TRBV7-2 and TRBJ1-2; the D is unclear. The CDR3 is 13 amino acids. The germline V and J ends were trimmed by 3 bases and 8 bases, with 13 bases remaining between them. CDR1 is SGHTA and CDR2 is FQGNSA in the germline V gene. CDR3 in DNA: TGTGCCAGCAGCTTCAGTTCGCGGCAAGGCTACACCTTC. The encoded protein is CASSFSSRQGYTF.

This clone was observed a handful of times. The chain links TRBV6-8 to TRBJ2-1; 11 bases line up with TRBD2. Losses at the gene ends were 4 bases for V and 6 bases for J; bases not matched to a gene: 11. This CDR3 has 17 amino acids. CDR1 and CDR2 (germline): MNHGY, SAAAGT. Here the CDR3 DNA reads TGTGCCAGCAGTTGCGCCTCCCTAGCGGGGGGAGGCAATGAGCAGTTCTTC. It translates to CASSCASLAGGGNEQFF.